Listed here are 5 T cell receptor beta chains from one sample, sequenced in a study of T-cell reconstitution after alpha-beta-depleted transplantation in children. As it was prepared, the TCRbeta library received unique molecular identifiers. Each CDR3 protein gets one entry after TCRdb re-called the PCR reads with MiXCR. Of roughly 82,000 distinct CDR3 sequences in the sample, 14% were seen once. Sequenced here: PBMCs, mostly from graft donor cells, sampled 180 days after TCRalphabeta/CD19-depleted stem cell transplant. The receptors were sampled from a male patient between 2 and 10 years old who had a stem cell transplant for acute lymphoblastic leukemia, so the T cells may come from the graft donor.

This clonotype was counted between two and nine times. The chain joins TRBV20-1 to TRBJ1-1; D gene uncertain. V was pared by 7 bases and J by 0 bases, with 12 bases between. This CDR3 is built from 13 residues. The germline CDR1 and CDR2 sequences are DFQATT and SNEGSKA (reference sequence). The CDR3 region is CSVWSPLNTEAFF. The CDR3 DNA is TGCAGTGTCTGGTCCCCGTTGAACACTGAAGCTTTCTTT.

At least ten counts were recorded for this clonotype. This sequence joins TRBV7-9 and TRBJ2-1; 7 bases are a match to TRBD1. Germline CDR1 is SEHNR and CDR2 is FQNEAQ (reference sequence). The CDR3 loop spans 15 amino acids. Trimming cost V 3 bases and J 3 bases; bases outside gene matches: 5. The CDR3 bases are TGTGCCAGCAGCTTGTATGGGACAGTCTACAATGAGCAGTTCTTC. Its translation is CASSLYGTVYNEQFF. Full variable domain (outside the CDR3, taken from reference TRBV7-9 and TRBJ2-1): DTGVSQNPRHKITKRGQNVTFRCDPISEHNRLYWYRQTLGQGPEFLTYFQNEAQLEKSRLLSDRFSAERPKGSFSTLEIQRTEQGDSAMYLCASSLYGTVYNEQFFGPGTRLTVL.

This clonotype was seen only a few times. The CDR3 reads CASSSDGIYGYTF. CDR3 bases: TGCGCCAGCAGCTCCGACGGTATCTATGGCTACACCTTC. The V and J genes are TRBV5-1 and TRBJ1-2, with D unresolved. CDR3 length: 13 amino acids. V was shortened by 3 bases and J by 4 bases, with 10 bases between the two germline ends. Germline V lookup: CDR1 SGHRS, CDR2 YFSETQ.

The chain combines TRBV18 with TRBJ2-7, with TRBD1 matching 10 bases. With 0 bases clipped from V and 6 bases from J, the junction kept 5 bases outside the gene matches. CDR3 size: 15 residues. Germline V CDR1 and CDR2: KGHSH, LQKENI. The CDR3 DNA sequence: TGTGCCAGCTCACCACCGACGGGACAGGGGTCCGAGCAGTACTTC. Amino acid sequence: CASSPPTGQGSEQYF. The full variable domain, in which reference TRBV18 and TRBJ2-7 provide the parts outside the CDR3, is NAGVMQNPRHLVRRRGQEARLRCSPMKGHSHVYWYRQLPEEGLKFMVYLQKENIIDESGMPKERFSAEFPKEGPSILRIQQVVRGDSAAYFCASSPPTGQGSEQYFGPGTRLTVT.

This clonotype was seen more than once but under ten times. V gene TRBV7-2 combines with J gene TRBJ2-3; a possible D gene is TRBD2 (6 bases). Trimming removed 6 bases from V and 6 bases from J, with 16 bases in between. This CDR3 comprises 14 residues. Germline CDR1 and CDR2: SGHTA and FQGNSA. The CDR3 loop is CASRSLGGADTQYF. CDR3 nucleotide sequence: TGTGCCAGCAGATCGCTGGGGGGAGCGGATACGCAGTATTTT.